Following are 16 T cell receptor beta chains from one sample sequenced in a study of human T cells and chemical hapten exposure. TCRdb reanalysed the RACE reads using MiXCR and keeps one entry per CDR3 protein. The sample records just over 350,000 distinct CDR3 sequences, about 6% being singletons. Noted time point: patch test 2, 6 weeks after DPC sensitization. The treatment was: therapeutic diphenylcyclopropenone sensitization with weekly scalp DPC. Sample: whole blood, taken in connection with sensitization to the hapten diphenylcyclopropenone (DPC). The receptors come from a woman aged 18 to 35 with alopecia areata. Some clones in this sample may be carry-over from other donors' samples.

The table lists this clonotype with a few counts. This sequence joins TRBV12-3 or TRBV12-4 and TRBJ2-6, with D unresolved. Trimming took 2 bases from V and 2 from J, leaving 4 bases between them. The CDR3 has 14 amino acids. The CDR3 DNA follows: TGTGCCAGCAGTTTAAACCCTGGGGCCAACGTCCTGACTTTC. Translating gives CASSLNPGANVLTF.

This clonotype was found a few times. CDR3 residues: CSARESGGGSQPQHF. For the CDR3, the DNA is TGCAGTGCTAGGGAGAGCGGGGGAGGCAGTCAGCCCCAGCATTTT. J is TRBJ1-5 and V is TRBV20-1; a weak D match, TRBD1 (5 bases). Germline V gene sequence: CDR1 DFQATT, CDR2 SNEGSKA (reference sequence). This CDR3 is 15 amino acids long. The V gene lost 3 bases and the J gene lost 6 bases, with 18 bases spanning the gap.

This clonotype was seen ten or more times. The chain employs TRBV9 and TRBJ1-2, with D perhaps matching TRBD1 (6 bases). The germline CDR1 and CDR2 sequences are SGDLS and YYNGEE. The CDR3 totals 15 residues. Trimming left V 4 bases short and J 4 bases short, with 17 bases between. The CDR3 loop reads CASSQDSLTVYGYTF. The CDR3 nucleotides are TGTGCCAGCAGCCAGGACAGCCTAACCGTCTATGGCTACACCTTC.

The chain has TRBV6-6 and TRBJ1-5, with 8 nucleotides matching TRBD1. V lost 2 bases, J lost 0 bases, and 6 bases stayed unmatched. Looked up from germline, CDR1 is MNHNY and CDR2 is SVGAGI (reference sequence). The CDR3 spans 17 residues. The CDR3 region has the DNA TGTGCCAGCAGTTACGGGACAGGAGACTTTAGCAATCAGCCCCAGCATTTT. It yields the protein CASSYGTGDFSNQPQHF.

The V gene is TRBV5-1, the J gene TRBJ2-3; either TRBD1 or TRBD2 may supply D (6 bases each). V was clipped by 0 bases and J by 2 bases, with 16 bases between them. The length of the CDR3 is 17 residues. CDR1 is SGHRS and CDR2 is YFSETQ in the germline V gene. CDR3 sequence reads: CASSLVRGAPDTDTQYF. As DNA, the CDR3 is TGCGCCAGCAGCTTGGTGAGGGGGGCGCCGGACACAGATACGCAGTATTTT.

This clonotype was recorded many times. This sequence joins TRBV7-9 and TRBJ1-4, with TRBD1 as a possible D gene (6 bases). The germline CDR1 and CDR2 sequences are SEHNR and FQNEAQ (reference sequence). The CDR3 extends over 14 amino acids. Between the trimmed V and J ends, which lost 2 bases and 8 bases, there was a span of 12 bases. The DNA for the CDR3 is TGTGCCAGCAGCTTAATACAGGGAGGAGAAAAACTGTTTTTT. Encoded protein: CASSLIQGGEKLFF.

This clonotype was counted many times. This chain uses TRBV6-2 or TRBV6-3 with TRBJ1-1; weak D call: TRBD1 (5 bases). The CDR3 totals 13 residues. Per germline, CDR1 MNHEY and CDR2 SVGEGT. Deletions cut 2 bases from V and 6 bases from J, with 10 bases between. CDR3 sequence (DNA): TGTGCCAGCAGTTACGAAGTGGGGGCTGAAGCTTTCTTT. Amino acid sequence: CASSYEVGAEAFF.

This clonotype was counted a few times. CDR3 nucleotides: TGTGCCAGCAGTTATACCGTGGGCCACGAGCAGTACTTC. Protein product: CASSYTVGHEQYF. V is TRBV6-2 or TRBV6-3 and J is TRBJ2-7, with unresolved D. The CDR3 has 13 amino acids. Trimming shortened V by 3 bases and J by 5 bases, and 11 bases separated the two germline ends. Germline assignment: CDR1 MNHEY and CDR2 SVGEGT.

This clonotype was recorded a few times. The rearrangement joins TRBV29-1 to TRBJ1-1; perhaps TRBD1 as D (5 bases). The V end lost 3 bases, the J end lost 0 bases, and 8 bases lay between the germline ends. The germline gives CDR1 SQVTM, CDR2 ANQGSEA. The CDR3 loop spans 13 amino acids. CDR3 loop: CSVEQGMNTEAFF. CDR3 nucleotide sequence: TGCAGCGTTGAGCAGGGAATGAACACTGAAGCTTTCTTT.

This clonotype came up a few times. The chain links TRBV11-2 to TRBJ2-3; 7 bases align to TRBD1. V lost 3 bases to trimming and J lost 1 base; unmatched junction nucleotides: 7. The germline V gene encodes CDR1 SGHAT and CDR2 FQNNGV. This CDR3 is built from 16 residues. The CDR3 is CASSLSGGWGTDTQYF. CDR3 nucleotides: TGTGCCAGCAGCTTGTCAGGGGGATGGGGCACAGATACGCAGTATTTT. The full variable domain, with the rest looked up from reference TRBV11-2 and TRBJ2-3, is EAGVAQSPRYKIIEKRQSVAFWCNPISGHATLYWYQQILGQGPKLLIQFQNNGVVDDSQLPKDRFSAERLKGVDSTLKIQPAKLEDSAVYLCASSLSGGWGTDTQYFGPGTRLTVL.

This clonotype has just a few counts. The chain combines TRBV4-3 with TRBJ2-7; possible D gene TRBD2, 5 bases. Germline V gene data show CDR1 as LGHNA and CDR2 as YSLEER. Trimming removed 4 bases from V and 4 bases from J, with 17 bases in between. This CDR3 is built from 15 residues. CDR3 nucleotides: TGCGCCAGCAGCCTCGGGATTACCCTTTTTTACGAGCAGTACTTC. It is translated as CASSLGITLFYEQYF.

This clonotype was observed many times. Here the CDR3 DNA reads TGTGCCAGCAGCCCCTCCCCAGGGCGCCCTAGCACAGATACGCAGTATTTT. Residues: CASSPSPGRPSTDTQYF. The chain joins TRBV6-2 or TRBV6-3 to TRBJ2-3; D is perhaps TRBD1 (5 bases). Germline assignment: CDR1 MNHEY and CDR2 SVGEGT. The V end was cut by 6 bases, the J end by 0 bases, with 19 bases between. This CDR3 is built from 17 residues.

Comment on this clonotype: A much larger clone differs by one base, so this may be a read error. The chain carries TRBV20-1 and TRBJ1-1; D is uncertain. V lost 8 bases, J lost 10 bases, and 20 bases lay in between. Germline CDR1 and CDR2: DFQATT and SNEGSKA (reference sequence). The CDR3 length is 12 residues. Here the CDR3 DNA reads TGCAGTACTCCGGGCCCAAACGGCGCAGCTTTCTTT. This codes for CSTPGPNGAAFF.

This clonotype was seen at least ten times. The chain carries TRBV7-9 and TRBJ1-2, with 10 nucleotides matching TRBD1. V dropped 3 bases and J dropped 7; count of bases not matched to a gene: 8. CDR1 is SEHNR, CDR2 FQNEAQ, per germline (reference sequence). CDR3 length equals 15 residues. The CDR3 protein is CASSFGTGEYVGYTF. For the CDR3, the DNA is TGTGCCAGCAGCTTTGGGACAGGGGAATATGTTGGCTACACCTTC.

This clonotype was counted only a few times. A much larger clone lies one base from this, so it may be a read error. This chain joins TRBV6-2 or TRBV6-3 and TRBJ1-1, with D unresolved. This CDR3 is 12 amino acids long. Germline CDR1 is MNHEY and CDR2 is SVGEGT. V lost 2 bases and J 4 bases, leaving 5 bases between the germline ends. CDR3 in DNA: TGTGCCAGCAGTTACAGGCTCACTGAAGCTTTCTTT. This sequence encodes CASSYRLTEAFF.

This clonotype was seen many times. The V call is TRBV29-1, the J call TRBJ2-5; 8 positions agree with TRBD1. The CDR3 extends over 14 amino acids. Unmatched junction bases numbered 5, after V lost 4 bases and J lost 1 base. Per germline, CDR1 SQVTM and CDR2 ANQGSEA. The CDR3 loop is CSVVHGTGQETQYF. The CDR3 nucleotides are TGCAGCGTTGTCCATGGGACAGGCCAAGAGACCCAGTACTTC.